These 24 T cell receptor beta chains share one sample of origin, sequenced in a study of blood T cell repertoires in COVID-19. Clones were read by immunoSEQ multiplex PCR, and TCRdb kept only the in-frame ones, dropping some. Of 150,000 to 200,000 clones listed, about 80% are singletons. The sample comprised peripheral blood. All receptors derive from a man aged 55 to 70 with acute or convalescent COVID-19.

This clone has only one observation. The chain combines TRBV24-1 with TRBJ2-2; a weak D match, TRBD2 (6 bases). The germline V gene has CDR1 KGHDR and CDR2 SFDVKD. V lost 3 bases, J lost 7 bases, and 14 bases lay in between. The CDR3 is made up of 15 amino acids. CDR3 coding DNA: TGTGCCACCAGTGATCGCACTAGCATGGGCGGGGAGCTGTTTTTT. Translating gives CATSDRTSMGGELFF.

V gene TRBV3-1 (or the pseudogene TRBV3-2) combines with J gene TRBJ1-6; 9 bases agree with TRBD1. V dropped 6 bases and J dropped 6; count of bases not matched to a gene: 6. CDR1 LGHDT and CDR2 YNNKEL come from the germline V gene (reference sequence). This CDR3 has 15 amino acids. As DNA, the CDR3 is TGTGCCAGCAGACGCGACAGGGGGGTTAATTCACCCCTCCACTTT. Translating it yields CASRRDRGVNSPLHF.

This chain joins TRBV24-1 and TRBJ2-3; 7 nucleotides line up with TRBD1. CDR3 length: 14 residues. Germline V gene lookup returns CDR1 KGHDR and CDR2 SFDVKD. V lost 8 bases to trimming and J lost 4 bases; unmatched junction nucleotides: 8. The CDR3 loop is CATTGRGRADTQYF. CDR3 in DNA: TGTGCCACCACTGGCAGGGGGAGAGCAGATACGCAGTATTTT.

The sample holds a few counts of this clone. CDR3 residues: CASSPPDSSGNTIYF. The CDR3 nucleotides are TGTGCCAGCAGCCCCCCCGACAGCTCTGGAAACACCATATATTTT. The chain couples TRBV7-2 to TRBJ1-3; TRBD1 is a possible D gene (5 bases). The CDR3 covers 15 residues. With 5 bases removed from V and 0 bases from J, the gap between germline ends came to 11 bases. Per germline, CDR1 SGHTA and CDR2 FQGNSA.

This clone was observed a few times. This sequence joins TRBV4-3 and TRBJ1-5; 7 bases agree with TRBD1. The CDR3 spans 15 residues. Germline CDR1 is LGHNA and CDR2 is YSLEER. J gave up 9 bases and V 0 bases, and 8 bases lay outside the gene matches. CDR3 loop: CASSQDMAGGTPQHF. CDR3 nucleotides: TGCGCCAGCAGCCAAGATATGGCAGGGGGGACGCCCCAGCATTTT.

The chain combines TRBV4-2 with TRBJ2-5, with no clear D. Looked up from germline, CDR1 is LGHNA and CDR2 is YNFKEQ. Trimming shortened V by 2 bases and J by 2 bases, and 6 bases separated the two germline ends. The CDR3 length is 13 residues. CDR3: CASSQSQQETQYF. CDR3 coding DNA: TGTGCCAGCAGCCAATCCCAACAAGAGACCCAGTACTTC.

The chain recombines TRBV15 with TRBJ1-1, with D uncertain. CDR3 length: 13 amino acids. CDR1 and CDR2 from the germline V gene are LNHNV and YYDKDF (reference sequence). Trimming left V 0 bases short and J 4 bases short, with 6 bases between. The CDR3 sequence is CATSRDLGTEAFF. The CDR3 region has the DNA TGTGCCACCAGCAGAGATCTAGGCACTGAAGCTTTCTTT.

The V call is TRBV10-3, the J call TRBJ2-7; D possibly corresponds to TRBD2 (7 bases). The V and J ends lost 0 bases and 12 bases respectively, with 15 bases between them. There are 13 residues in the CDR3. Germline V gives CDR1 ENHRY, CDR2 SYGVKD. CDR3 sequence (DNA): TGTGCCATCAGTGAGTCGGGAGGGGGGTATGGGTACTTC. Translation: CAISESGGGYGYF.

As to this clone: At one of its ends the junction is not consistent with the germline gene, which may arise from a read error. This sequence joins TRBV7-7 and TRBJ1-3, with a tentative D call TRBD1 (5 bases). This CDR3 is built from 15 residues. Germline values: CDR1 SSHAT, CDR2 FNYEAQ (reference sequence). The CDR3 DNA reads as TGTGCTAGCAGCTTAGCGCAGGGTTCGGGAAACACCATATATTTT. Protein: CASSLAQGSGNTIYF.

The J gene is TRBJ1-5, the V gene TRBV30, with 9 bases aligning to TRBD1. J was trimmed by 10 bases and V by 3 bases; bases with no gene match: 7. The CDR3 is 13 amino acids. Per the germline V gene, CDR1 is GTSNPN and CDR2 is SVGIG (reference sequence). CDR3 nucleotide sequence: TGTGCCTGGAGCGGGACAGGGAGTAAACCCCAGCATTTT. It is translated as CAWSGTGSKPQHF.

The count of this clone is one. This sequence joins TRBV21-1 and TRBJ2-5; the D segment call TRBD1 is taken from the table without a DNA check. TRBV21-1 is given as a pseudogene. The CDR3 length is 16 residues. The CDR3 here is CASSKKLDTYQETQYF. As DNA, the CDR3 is TGTGCCAGCAGCAAAAAGCTTGACACTTACCAAGAGACCCAGTACTTC.

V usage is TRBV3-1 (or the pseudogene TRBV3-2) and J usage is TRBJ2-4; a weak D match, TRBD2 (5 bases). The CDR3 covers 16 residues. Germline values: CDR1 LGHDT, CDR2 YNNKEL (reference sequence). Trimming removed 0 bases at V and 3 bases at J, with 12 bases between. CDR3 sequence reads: CASSQDRSSDKNIQYF. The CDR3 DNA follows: TGTGCCAGCAGCCAAGATCGGAGTAGCGACAAAAACATTCAGTACTTC.

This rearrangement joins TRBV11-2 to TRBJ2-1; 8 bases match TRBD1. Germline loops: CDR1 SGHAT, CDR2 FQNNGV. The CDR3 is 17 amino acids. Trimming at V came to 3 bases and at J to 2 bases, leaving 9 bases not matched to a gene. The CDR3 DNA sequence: TGTGCCAGCAGCTTTCAAGCGGACAGGGCTGCCTACAATGAGCAGTTCTTC. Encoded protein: CASSFQADRAAYNEQFF.

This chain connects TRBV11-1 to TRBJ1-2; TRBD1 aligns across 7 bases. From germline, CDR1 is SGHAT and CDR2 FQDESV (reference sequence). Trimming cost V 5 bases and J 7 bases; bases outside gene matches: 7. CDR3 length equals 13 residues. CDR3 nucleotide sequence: TGTGCCAGCAGCACAAGGACAGGCGGTGGCTACACCTTC. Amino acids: CASSTRTGGGYTF.

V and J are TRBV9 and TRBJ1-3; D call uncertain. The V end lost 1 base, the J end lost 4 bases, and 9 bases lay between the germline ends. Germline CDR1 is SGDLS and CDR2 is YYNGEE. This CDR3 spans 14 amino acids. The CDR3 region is CASSVSGSGNTIYF. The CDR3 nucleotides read TGTGCCAGCAGCGTATCGGGTTCAGGAAACACCATATATTTT.

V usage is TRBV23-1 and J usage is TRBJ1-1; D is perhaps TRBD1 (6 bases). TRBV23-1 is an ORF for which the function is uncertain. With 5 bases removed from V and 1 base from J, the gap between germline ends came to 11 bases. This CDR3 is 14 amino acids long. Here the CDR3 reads CASSERQENTEAFF. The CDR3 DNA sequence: TGCGCCAGCAGTGAGCGACAGGAGAACACTGAAGCTTTCTTT.

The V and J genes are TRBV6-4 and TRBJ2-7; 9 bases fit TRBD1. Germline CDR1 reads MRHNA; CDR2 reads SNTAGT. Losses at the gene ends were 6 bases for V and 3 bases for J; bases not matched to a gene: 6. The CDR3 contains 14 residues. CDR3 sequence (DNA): TGTGCCAGCAGCCCACAGGGGGCGGGCTACGAGCAGTACTTC. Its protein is CASSPQGAGYEQYF.

The CDR3: CASTTTGKAFF. The CDR3 DNA sequence: TGTGCCAGCACCACGACAGGGAAGGCTTTCTTT. The gene calls are TRBV28 and TRBJ1-1; TRBD1 matches 7 bases. CDR3 length equals 11 residues. Trimming took 7 bases from V and 11 from J; bases not matched to a gene: 7. From germline, CDR1 is MDHEN and CDR2 SYDVKM.

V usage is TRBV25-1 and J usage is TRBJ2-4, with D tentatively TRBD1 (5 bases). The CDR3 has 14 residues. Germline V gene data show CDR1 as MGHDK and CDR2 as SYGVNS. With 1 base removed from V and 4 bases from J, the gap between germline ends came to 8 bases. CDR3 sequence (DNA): TGTGCCAGCAGTGAATCAGGGTTAAAAAACATTCAGTACTTC. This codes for CASSESGLKNIQYF.

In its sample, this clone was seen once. CDR3 coding DNA: TGCGCCAGCAGCCAAGATTATCACAGGACCACAGATACGCAGTATTTT. Translating gives CASSQDYHRTTDTQYF. The rearrangement uses TRBV4-3 and TRBJ2-3; possible D gene TRBD1, 5 bases. The CDR3 extends over 16 amino acids. With 0 bases removed from V and 2 bases from J, the gap between germline ends came to 12 bases. Germline-derived CDR1 and CDR2 are LGHNA and YSLEER.

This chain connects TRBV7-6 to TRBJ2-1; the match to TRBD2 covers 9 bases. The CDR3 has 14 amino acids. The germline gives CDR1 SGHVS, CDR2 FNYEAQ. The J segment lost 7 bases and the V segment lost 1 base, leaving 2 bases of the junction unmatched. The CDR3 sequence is CASSLVTSGNEQFF. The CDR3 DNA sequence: TGTGCCAGCAGCTTAGTAACTAGCGGGAATGAGCAGTTCTTC.

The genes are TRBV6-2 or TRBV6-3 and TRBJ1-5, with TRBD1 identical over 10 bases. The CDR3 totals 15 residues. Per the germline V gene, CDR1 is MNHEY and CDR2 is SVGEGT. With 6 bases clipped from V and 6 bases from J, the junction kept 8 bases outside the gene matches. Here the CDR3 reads CASSPLGQGIQPQHF. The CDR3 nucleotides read TGTGCCAGCAGCCCCTTGGGACAGGGGATTCAGCCCCAGCATTTT.

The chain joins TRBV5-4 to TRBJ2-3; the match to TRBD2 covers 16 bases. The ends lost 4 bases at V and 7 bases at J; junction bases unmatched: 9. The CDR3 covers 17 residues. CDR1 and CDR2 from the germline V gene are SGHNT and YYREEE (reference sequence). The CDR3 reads CASSAGTSGGASNTQYF. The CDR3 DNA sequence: TGTGCCAGCAGCGCCGGGACTAGCGGGGGGGCCTCAAATACGCAGTATTTT.

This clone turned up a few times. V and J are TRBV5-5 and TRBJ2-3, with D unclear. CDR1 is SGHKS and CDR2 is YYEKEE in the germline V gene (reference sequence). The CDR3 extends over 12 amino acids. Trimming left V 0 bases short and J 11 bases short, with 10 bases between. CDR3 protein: CASSLDTAGQYF. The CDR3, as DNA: TGTGCCAGCAGCTTGGATACAGCTGGGCAGTATTTT.